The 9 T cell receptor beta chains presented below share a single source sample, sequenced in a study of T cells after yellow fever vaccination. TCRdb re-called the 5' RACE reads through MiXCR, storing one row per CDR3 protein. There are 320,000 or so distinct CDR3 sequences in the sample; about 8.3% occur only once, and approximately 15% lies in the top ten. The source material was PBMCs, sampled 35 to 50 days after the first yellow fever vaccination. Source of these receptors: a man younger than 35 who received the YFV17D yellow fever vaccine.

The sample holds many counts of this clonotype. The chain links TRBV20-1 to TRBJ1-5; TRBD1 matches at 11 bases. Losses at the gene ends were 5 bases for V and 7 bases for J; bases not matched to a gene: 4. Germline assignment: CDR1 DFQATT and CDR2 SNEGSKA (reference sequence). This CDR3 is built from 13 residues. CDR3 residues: CSAYGTGGQPQHF. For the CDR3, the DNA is TGCAGTGCTTACGGGACAGGGGGGCAGCCCCAGCATTTT.

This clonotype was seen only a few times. As DNA, the CDR3 is TGTGCCAGCAGCTTAGGGCGGGACGGCGAGCAGTACTTC. Translated, it gives CASSLGRDGEQYF. This chain joins TRBV13 and TRBJ2-7; D might be TRBD2 (6 bases). CDR1 PRHDT and CDR2 FYEKMQ come from the germline V gene (reference sequence). There are 13 residues in the CDR3. Trimming stripped 0 bases from V and 6 bases from J, with 9 bases between. The full variable domain, completed using reference TRBV13 and TRBJ2-7, is AAGVIQSPRHLIKEKRETATLKCYPIPRHDTVYWYQQGPGQDPQFLISFYEKMQSDKGSIPDRFSAQQFSDYHSELNMSSLELGDSALYFCASSLGRDGEQYFGPGTRLTVT.

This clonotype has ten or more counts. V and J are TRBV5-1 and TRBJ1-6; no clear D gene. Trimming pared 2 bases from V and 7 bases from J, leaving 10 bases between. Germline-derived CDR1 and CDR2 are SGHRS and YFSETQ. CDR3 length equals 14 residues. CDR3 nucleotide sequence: TGCGCCAGCAGCTTAGCAGGCAAGAATTCACCCCTCCACTTT. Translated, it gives CASSLAGKNSPLHF. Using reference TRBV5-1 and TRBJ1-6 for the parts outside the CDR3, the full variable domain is KAGVTQTPRYLIKTRGQQVTLSCSPISGHRSVSWYQQTPGQGLQFLFEYFSETQRNKGNFPGRFSGRQFSNSRSEMNVSTLELGDSALYLCASSLAGKNSPLHFGNGTRLTVT.

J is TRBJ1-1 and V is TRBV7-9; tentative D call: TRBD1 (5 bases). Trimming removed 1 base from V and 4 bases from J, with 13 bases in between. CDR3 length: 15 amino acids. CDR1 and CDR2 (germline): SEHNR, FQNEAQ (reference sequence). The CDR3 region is CASSLVRGSFTEAFF. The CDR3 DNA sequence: TGTGCCAGCAGCTTAGTGAGGGGTTCCTTCACTGAAGCTTTCTTT.

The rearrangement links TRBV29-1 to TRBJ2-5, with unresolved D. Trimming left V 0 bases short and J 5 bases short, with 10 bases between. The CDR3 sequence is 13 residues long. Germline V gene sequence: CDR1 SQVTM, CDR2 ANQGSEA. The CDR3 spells CSVEDLSTETQYF. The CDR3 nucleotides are TGCAGCGTTGAAGATCTTAGTACGGAGACCCAGTACTTC.

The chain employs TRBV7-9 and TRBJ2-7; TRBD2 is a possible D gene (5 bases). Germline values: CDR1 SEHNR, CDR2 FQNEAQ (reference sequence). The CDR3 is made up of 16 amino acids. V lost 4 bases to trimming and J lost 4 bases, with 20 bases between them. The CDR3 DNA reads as TGTGCCAGCAGCTCCACCCGAGGCCGTCGGACTTACGAGCAGTACTTC. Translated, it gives CASSSTRGRRTYEQYF.

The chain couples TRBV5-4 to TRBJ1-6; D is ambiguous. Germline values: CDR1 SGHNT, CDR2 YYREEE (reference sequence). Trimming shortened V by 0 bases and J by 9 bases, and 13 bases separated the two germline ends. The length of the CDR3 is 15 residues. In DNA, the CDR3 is TGTGCCAGCAGCTTGGGCAAGGGAACGGGTTCACCCCTCCACTTT. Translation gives CASSLGKGTGSPLHF.

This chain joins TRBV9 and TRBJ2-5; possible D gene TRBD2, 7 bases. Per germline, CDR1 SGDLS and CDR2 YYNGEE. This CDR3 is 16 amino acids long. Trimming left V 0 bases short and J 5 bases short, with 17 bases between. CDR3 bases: TGTGCCAGCAGCGTAGAACGGGGGGCCCGAGGGGAGACCCAGTACTTC. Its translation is CASSVERGARGETQYF.

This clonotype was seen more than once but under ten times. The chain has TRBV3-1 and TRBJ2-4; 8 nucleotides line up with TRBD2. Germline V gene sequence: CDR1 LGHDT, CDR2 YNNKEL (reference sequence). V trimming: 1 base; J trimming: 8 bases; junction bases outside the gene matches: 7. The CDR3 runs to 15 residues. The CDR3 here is CASSQGGTSGYIQYF. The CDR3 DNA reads TGTGCCAGCAGCCAAGGGGGTACTAGCGGTTACATTCAGTACTTC.